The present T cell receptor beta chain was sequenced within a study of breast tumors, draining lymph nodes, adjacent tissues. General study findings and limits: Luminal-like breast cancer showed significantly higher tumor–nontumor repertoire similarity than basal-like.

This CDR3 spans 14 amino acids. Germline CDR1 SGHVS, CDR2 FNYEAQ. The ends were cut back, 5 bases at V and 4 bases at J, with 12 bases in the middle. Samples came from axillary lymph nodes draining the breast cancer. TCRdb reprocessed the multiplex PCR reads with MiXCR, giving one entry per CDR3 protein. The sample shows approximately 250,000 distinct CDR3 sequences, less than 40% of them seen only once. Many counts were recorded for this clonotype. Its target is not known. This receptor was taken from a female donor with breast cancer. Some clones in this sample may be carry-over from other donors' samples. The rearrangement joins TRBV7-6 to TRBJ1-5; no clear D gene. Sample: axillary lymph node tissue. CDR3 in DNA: TGTGCCAGCAGCCTACAGAGAGGGAATCAGCCCCAGCATTTT. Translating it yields CASSLQRGNQPQHF.